The sequence of this T cell receptor beta chain was determined in a study of CD8 T cells in ankylosing spondylitis. The study's findings and limits: A motif of several highly homologous TCR beta variants was seen as apparently characteristic of ankylosing spondylitis blood.

TCRdb re-analysed the 5' RACE reads in MiXCR, keeping a single row per CDR3 protein. The sample contains a few hundred thousand distinct CDR3 sequences, around 24% of which appear only once. This clonotype was recorded a few times. Its antigen remains unidentified. The specimen sequenced was blood, either unsorted or a sorted T cell fraction (not recorded which). The source is a male donor with ankylosing spondylitis.

In nucleotides, the CDR3 is TGTGCCAGCAGTCTAGCCAGGTCAAACAATCAGCCCCAGCATTTT. Protein sequence: CASSLARSNNQPQHF. V gene TRBV6-2 or TRBV6-3 combines with J gene TRBJ1-5; the D is unclear. With 5 bases removed from V and 3 bases from J, the gap between germline ends came to 14 bases. CDR1 and CDR2 from the germline V gene are MNHEY and SVGEGT. There are 15 residues in the CDR3.